This T cell receptor beta chain emerged from a study of cytomegalovirus exposure and HLA in healthy donors. General study findings and limits: Researchers reported from a later analysis that most CMV-associated TCR beta chains appeared HLA-restricted.

Points on this clone: Its antigen remains unknown.

PCR primers comprised 60 Vbeta and 13 Jbeta primers. Only in-frame clones appear in the TCRdb table, and some are missing; sequencing was by immunoSEQ multiplex PCR. The data show fewer than 100,000 clones, and the top ten clones hold 0.58%. Trimming removed 6 bases from V and 8 bases from J; junction bases left unmatched: 9. The CDR3 runs 14 residues. CDR1 MNHEY and CDR2 SMNVEV come from the germline V gene (reference sequence). The sequence derives from a middle-aged man in good health and CMV-seronegative. The gene calls are TRBV27 and TRBJ1-4; 7 bases are a match to TRBD1. The sequenced sample consisted of PBMCs. As DNA, the CDR3 is TGTGCCAGCAGCCTGGGACAGCTTCAGGAAAAACTGTTTTTT. Encoded protein: CASSLGQLQEKLFF.